This T cell receptor (beta chain) was captured in a study of response to subunit inactivated influenza vaccine. Study-wide results and limits: The authors put forward the suggestion that each seasonal influenza vaccination may bring in only a limited number of new T cells.

In this sample, this clonotype turned up a few times. The antigen remains undetermined. Via MiXCR, TCRdb re-called the RT-PCR reads, giving one row per CDR3 protein. The sample contains under 850,000 distinct CDR3 sequences, less than 20% of which appear only once. The specimen was PBMCs from blood, collected 5 days after vaccination. The source is a man in his fifties who received an inactivated influenza vaccine.

The DNA of the CDR3 is TGTGCCAGCAGCTTGGGCGCGACAGGGCATGAAAAACTGTTTTTT. Translating it yields CASSLGATGHEKLFF. The rearrangement uses TRBV5-5 and TRBJ1-4, with 7 positions matching TRBD1. This CDR3 has 15 amino acids. V lost 0 bases, J lost 6 bases, and 5 bases stayed unmatched. CDR1 and CDR2 (germline): SGHKS, YYEKEE (reference sequence).